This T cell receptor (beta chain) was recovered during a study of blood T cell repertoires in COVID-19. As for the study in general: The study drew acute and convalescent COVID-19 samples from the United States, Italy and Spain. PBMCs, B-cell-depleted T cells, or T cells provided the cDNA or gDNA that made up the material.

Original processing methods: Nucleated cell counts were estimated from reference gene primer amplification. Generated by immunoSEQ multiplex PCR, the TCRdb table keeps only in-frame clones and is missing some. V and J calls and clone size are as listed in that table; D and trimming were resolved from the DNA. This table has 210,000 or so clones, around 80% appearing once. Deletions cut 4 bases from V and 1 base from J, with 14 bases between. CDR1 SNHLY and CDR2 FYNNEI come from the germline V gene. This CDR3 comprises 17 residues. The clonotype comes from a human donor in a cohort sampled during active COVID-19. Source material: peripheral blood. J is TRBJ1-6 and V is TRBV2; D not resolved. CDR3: CASSGSGLGSYNSPLHF. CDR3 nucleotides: TGTGCCAGCAGTGGCTCGGGTCTCGGGTCCTATAATTCACCCCTCCACTTT.